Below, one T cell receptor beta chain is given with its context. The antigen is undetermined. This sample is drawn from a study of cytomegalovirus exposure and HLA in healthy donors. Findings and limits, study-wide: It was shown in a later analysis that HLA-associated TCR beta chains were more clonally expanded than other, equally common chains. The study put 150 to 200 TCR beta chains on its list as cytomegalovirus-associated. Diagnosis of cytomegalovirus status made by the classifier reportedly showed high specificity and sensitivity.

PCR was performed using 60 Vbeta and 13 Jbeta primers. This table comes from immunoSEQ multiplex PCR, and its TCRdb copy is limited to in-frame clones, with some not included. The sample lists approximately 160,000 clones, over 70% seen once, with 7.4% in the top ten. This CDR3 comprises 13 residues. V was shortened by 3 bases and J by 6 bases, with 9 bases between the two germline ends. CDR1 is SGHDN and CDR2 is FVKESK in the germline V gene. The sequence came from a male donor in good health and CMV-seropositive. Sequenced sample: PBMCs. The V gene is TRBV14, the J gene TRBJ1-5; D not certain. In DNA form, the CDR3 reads TGTGCCAGCAGCCAGCTAGAGGGTCAGCCCCAGCATTTT. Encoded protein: CASSQLEGQPQHF.